This entry lists 17 T cell receptor beta chains sequenced from one sample in a study of molecular identifiers for immune sequencing clone quantification. One entry per CDR3 protein results from TCRdb running MiXCR on the PCR reads. The data hold a few hundred thousand distinct CDR3 sequences, with less than 30% observed a single time. Sequencing input: naive CD8+ T cells from blood, with Jurkat cell RNA spiked in. Subset denoted: FACS-sorted CD8+CD4-CCR7+CD45RA+ naive T cells. The receptors derive from a human donor in good health. Some libraries in this study had Jurkat cell RNA spiked in.

The chain uses TRBV19 and TRBJ2-6; D is perhaps TRBD2 (6 bases). The CDR3 is 19 residues long. Trimming pared 1 base from V and 0 bases from J, leaving 16 bases between. The germline CDR1 and CDR2 sequences are LNHDA and SQIVND (reference sequence). DNA of the CDR3: TGTGCCAGTAGTATAGCTAGTGGCGGGGCCCTCTCTGGGGCCAACGTCCTGACTTTC. Amino acid sequence: CASSIASGGALSGANVLTF.

This clonotype was seen only a few times. This sequence joins TRBV30 and TRBJ2-7; 10 bases line up with TRBD2. The CDR3 has 13 amino acids. V shed 5 bases, J shed 6 bases, and the junction held 7 bases outside the gene matches. Germline V gene data show CDR1 as GTSNPN and CDR2 as SVGIG (reference sequence). Here the CDR3 reads CAWGASGGREQYF. The CDR3 DNA sequence: TGTGCCTGGGGCGCTAGCGGGGGACGCGAGCAGTACTTC.

This clonotype showed up just a few times. The V gene is TRBV29-1, the J gene TRBJ2-7; TRBD1 aligns across 7 bases. The V segment lost 0 bases and the J segment 0 bases; nucleotides outside the gene matches: 5. The CDR3 runs 15 residues. Germline V CDR1 and CDR2: SQVTM, ANQGSEA. The CDR3 spells CSVEEPGTVSYEQYF. DNA for the CDR3: TGCAGCGTTGAAGAGCCCGGGACAGTCTCCTACGAGCAGTACTTC.

The chain couples TRBV6-2 or TRBV6-3 to TRBJ1-5; weak D call: TRBD1 (5 bases). Per the germline V gene, CDR1 is MNHEY and CDR2 is SVGEGT. The V end was cut by 5 bases, the J end by 4 bases, with 9 bases between. The CDR3 spans 13 residues. CDR3 protein: CASSRTLNQPQHF. The CDR3 region has the DNA TGTGCCAGCAGTCGGACACTGAATCAGCCCCAGCATTTT.

This clonotype occurred many times. The chain has TRBV28 and TRBJ2-1; 9 bases agree with TRBD2. There are 13 residues in the CDR3. Germline V CDR1 and CDR2: MDHEN, SYDVKM. The junction had 2 bases not matched to a gene; V was cut back by 2 bases and J by 9 bases. CDR3 nucleotides: TGTGCCAGCAGTTTAGGACTAGCGCTTGAGCAGTTCTTC. Its protein is CASSLGLALEQFF. Supplemented by reference TRBV28 and TRBJ2-1, the full variable domain reads DVKVTQSSRYLVKRTGEKVFLECVQDMDHENMFWYRQDPGLGLRLIYFSYDVKMKEKGDIPEGYSVSREKKERFSLILESASTNQTSMYLCASSLGLALEQFFGPGTRLTVL.

There are many counts of this clonotype. The V and J genes are TRBV24-1 and TRBJ2-2; 8 nucleotides align to TRBD1. The V gene end was trimmed by 10 bases and the J gene end by 5 bases; junction bases not matched to a gene: 2. From germline, CDR1 is KGHDR and CDR2 SFDVKD. This CDR3 is 12 amino acids long. The CDR3 DNA is TGTGCCACAAGACAGGGGACCGGGGAGCTGTTTTTT. Translation gives CATRQGTGELFF.

The chain carries TRBV7-9 and TRBJ2-3; no clear D gene. Germline assignment: CDR1 SEHNR and CDR2 FQNEAQ (reference sequence). The CDR3 contains 16 residues. V was trimmed by 5 bases and J by 2 bases, leaving 17 bases between them. The CDR3 DNA sequence: TGTGCCAGCAGCCCCCCTGTTGCGGAAATCACAGATACGCAGTATTTT. As protein: CASSPPVAEITDTQYF.

This chain uses TRBV20-1 with TRBJ1-5, with 8 bases fitting TRBD1. The CDR3 covers 18 residues. Per the germline V gene, CDR1 is DFQATT and CDR2 is SNEGSKA (reference sequence). V was pared by 6 bases and J by 0 bases, with 16 bases of the junction left unmatched. The CDR3, as DNA: TGCAGTGCCTATGAAGGACAGGGACTCCCTTTTAGCAATCAGCCCCAGCATTTT. Translated: CSAYEGQGLPFSNQPQHF.

Remarks on this clonotype: It may be a read error: a sequence one base away is much more abundant. The rearrangement links TRBV7-9 to TRBJ2-7, with TRBD2 as a possible D gene (6 bases). Germline CDR1 and CDR2: SEHNR and FQNEAQ (reference sequence). The CDR3 contains 14 residues. V gave up 7 bases and J gave up 7 bases, with 20 bases separating them. For the CDR3, the DNA is TGTGCCAGCACCCTCACCTACTCGGAGGGGGAGCAGTACTTC. Encoded protein: CASTLTYSEGEQYF. The complete variable domain, with remaining parts taken from reference TRBV7-9 and TRBJ2-7, reads DTGVSQNPRHKITKRGQNVTFRCDPISEHNRLYWYRQTLGQGPEFLTYFQNEAQLEKSRLLSDRFSAERPKGSFSTLEIQRTEQGDSAMYLCASTLTYSEGEQYFGPGTRLTVT.

This chain joins TRBV7-9 and TRBJ1-2; D is undetermined. V lost 1 base, J lost 6 bases, and 3 bases lay in between. The CDR3 is 11 amino acids. CDR1 and CDR2 from the germline V gene are SEHNR and FQNEAQ (reference sequence). Here the CDR3 DNA reads TGTGCCAGCAGCTTAGTCGATGGCTACACCTTC. Translated, it gives CASSLVDGYTF.

Comment on this clonotype: Possible read error: a much larger clone is one base away. The rearrangement joins TRBV5-4 to TRBJ2-5; no clear D. CDR1 is SGHNT, CDR2 YYREEE, per germline (reference sequence). The CDR3 is 13 amino acids. The CDR3 sequence is CASSLEQQETQSF. The CDR3 DNA follows: TGTGCCAGCAGCCTTGAACAGCAAGAGACCCAGTCCTTC. The full variable domain, in which reference TRBV5-4 and TRBJ2-5 provide the parts outside the CDR3, is ETGVTQSPTHLIKTRGQQVTLRCSSQSGHNTVSWYQQALGQGPQFIFQYYREEENGRGNFPPRFSGLQFPNYSSELNVNALELDDSALYLCASSLEQQETQSFGPGTRLLVL.

As for this clonotype: A read error may produce the germline difference seen at one junction end. The chain links TRBV5-8 to TRBJ1-1; D gene unclear. The CDR3 contains 16 residues. The germline V gene has CDR1 SGHTS and CDR2 YDEGEE. The CDR3 DNA is TGTGCCAGCAGCTTGGCCAATAGCAGGATAGGCACTGAAGCTTCCTTT. This encodes CASSLANSRIGTEASF.

The chain carries TRBV6-5 and TRBJ2-4; TRBD1 agrees at 10 bases. Germline V gives CDR1 MNHEY, CDR2 SVGAGI. The J segment lost 6 bases and the V segment lost 8 bases, leaving 10 bases of the junction unmatched. This CDR3 has 15 residues. The CDR3 protein is CASGASGTGANIQYF. The CDR3 bases are TGTGCCAGCGGAGCATCCGGGACAGGGGCAAACATTCAGTACTTC.

To note about this clonotype: The final CDR3 position lacks the conserved phenylalanine or tryptophan, pointing to a likely read error. This chain uses TRBV2 with TRBJ1-1; D is undetermined. This CDR3 has 13 amino acids. Germline V gene data show CDR1 as SNHLY and CDR2 as FYNNEI. Trimming pared 8 bases from V and 5 bases from J, leaving 15 bases between. In DNA, the CDR3 is TGTGCCAGCGTCGAACTTAGAAGTACTGAAGCTTTCTCT. It yields the protein CASVELRSTEAFS.

This clonotype was seen only a few times. The chain combines TRBV5-6 with TRBJ1-5, with D maybe TRBD1 (5 bases). V lost 2 bases and J 4 bases, leaving 13 bases between the germline ends. The CDR3 consists of 15 residues. Germline values: CDR1 SGHDT, CDR2 YYEEEE. The CDR3 nucleotides are TGTGCCAGCAGCTTAGGGGACGGATTTAATCAGCCCCAGCATTTT. This encodes CASSLGDGFNQPQHF. The whole variable domain, filled in from reference TRBV5-6 and TRBJ1-5, reads DAGVTQSPTHLIKTRGQQVTLRCSPKSGHDTVSWYQQALGQGPQFIFQYYEEEERQRGNFPDRFSGHQFPNYSSELNVNALLLGDSALYLCASSLGDGFNQPQHFGDGTRLSIL.

This clonotype has ten or more counts. Germline is not matched at one junction end, which may reflect a read error. This rearrangement joins TRBV5-3 to TRBJ1-1, with D hard to call. TRBV5-3 counts as an open reading frame of uncertain function. CDR3 length: 12 amino acids. For the CDR3, the DNA is TGTGCCAGCAGCTTGGCCTGGGGTGAAGCTTTCTTT. Encoded protein: CASSLAWGEAFF.

This chain connects TRBV15 to TRBJ2-7; D might be TRBD2 (6 bases). The CDR3 consists of 14 residues. The V end lost 1 base, the J end lost 1 base, and 8 bases lay between the germline ends. Germline-derived CDR1 and CDR2 are LNHNV and YYDKDF (reference sequence). CDR3 region: CATSRALASYEQYF. Here the CDR3 DNA reads TGTGCCACCAGCAGAGCACTAGCATCCTACGAGCAGTACTTC.